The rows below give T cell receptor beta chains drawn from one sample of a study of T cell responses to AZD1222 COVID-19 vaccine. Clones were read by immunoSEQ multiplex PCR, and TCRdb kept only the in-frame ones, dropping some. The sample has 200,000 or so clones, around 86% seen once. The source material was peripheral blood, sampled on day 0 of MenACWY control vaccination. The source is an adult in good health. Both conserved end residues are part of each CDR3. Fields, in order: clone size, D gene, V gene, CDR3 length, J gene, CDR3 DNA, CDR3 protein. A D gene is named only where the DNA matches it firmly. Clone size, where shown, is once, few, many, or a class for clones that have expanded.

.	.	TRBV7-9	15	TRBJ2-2	TGTGCCAGCAGCCCAGGAAGGGGAGACACCGGGGAGCTGTTTTTT	CASSPGRGDTGELFF
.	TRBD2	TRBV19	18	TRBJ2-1	TGTGCCAGTAGTATGGACCTTGGACTAGCGGGGGGAGTCTATGAGCAGTTCTTC	CASSMDLGLAGGVYEQFF
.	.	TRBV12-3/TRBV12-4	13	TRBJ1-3	TGTGCCAGCACCAACAGCGGGGGAAACACCATATATTTT	CASTNSGGNTIYF
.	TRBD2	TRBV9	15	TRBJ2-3	TGTGCCAGCAGCGGGACTAGCGGGATCAACCTTGGCCAGTATTTT	CASSGTSGINLGQYF
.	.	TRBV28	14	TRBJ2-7	TGTGCCAGCAGTTTGCGTTCCAGCTACTACGAGCAGTACTTC	CASSLRSSYYEQYF
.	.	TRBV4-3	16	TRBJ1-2	TGCGCCAGCAGCCAAGGAGAGCGGGCAGCCGTCTATGGCTACACCTTC	CASSQGERAAVYGYTF
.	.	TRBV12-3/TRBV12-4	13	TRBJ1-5	TGTGCCAGCAGTTTTAACCGAGATCAGCCCCAGCATTTT	CASSFNRDQPQHF
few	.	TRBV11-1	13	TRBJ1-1	TGTGCCAGCAGCCAGGAGGTTCACACTGAAGCTTTCTTT	CASSQEVHTEAFF
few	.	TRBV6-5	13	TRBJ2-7	TGTGCCAGCAGTTACTCGGCCAGCTACGAGCAGTACTTC	CASSYSASYEQYF
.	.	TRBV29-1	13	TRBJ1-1	TGCAGCGTTGGTGAGATGATGAACACTGAAGCTTTCTTT	CSVGEMMNTEAFF
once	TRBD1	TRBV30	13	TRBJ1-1	TGTGCCTGGACAGGACAGGGTCGGACTGAAGCTTTCTTT	CAWTGQGRTEAFF
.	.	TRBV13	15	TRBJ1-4	TGTGCCAGCAGCCCAAGTTTAGTGAGGGGGGAAAAACTGTTTTTT	CASSPSLVRGEKLFF
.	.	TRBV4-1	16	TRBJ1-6	TGCGCCAGCAGCCAAGCCAACTTGGGCGGCCCGTCACCCCTCCACTTT	CASSQANLGGPSPLHF
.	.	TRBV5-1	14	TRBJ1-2	TGCGCCAGCAGCTTGGGGTTGGGGAAGTATGGCTACACCTTC	CASSLGLGKYGYTF
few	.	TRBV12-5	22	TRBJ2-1	TGTGCTAGTGGTTTGGTAATATGGGGGCAAGATGATACAGGGTTGGTCTACAATGAGCAGTTCTTC	CASGLVIWGQDDTGLVYNEQFF
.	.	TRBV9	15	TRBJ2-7	TGTGCCAGCAGCGTAGGATTCAGTACCTCCTACGAGCAGTACTTC	CASSVGFSTSYEQYF
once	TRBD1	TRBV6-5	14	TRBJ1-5	TGTGCCAGCAGTAAACAGGGGGTCAATCAGCCCCAGCATTTT	CASSKQGVNQPQHF
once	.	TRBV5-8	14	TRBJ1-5	TGTGCCAGCAGCTTAGCAGGGGGCAATCAGCCCCAGCATTTT	CASSLAGGNQPQHF
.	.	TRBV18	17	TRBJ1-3	TGTGCCAGCTCCCGAACAGGGCAGGACCGGGTTGGAAACACCATATATTTT	CASSRTGQDRVGNTIYF
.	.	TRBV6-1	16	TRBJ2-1	TGTGCCAGCAGTGAGGACAGTCCGTACCTTTACAATGAGCAGTTCTTC	CASSEDSPYLYNEQFF
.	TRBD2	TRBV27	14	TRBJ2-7	TGTGCCAGCAAACGAGCGGGGACGATCTACGAGCAGTACTTC	CASKRAGTIYEQYF
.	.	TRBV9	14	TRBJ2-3	TGTGCCAGCAGCGTAGAACCCAGCACAGATACGCAGTATTTT	CASSVEPSTDTQYF
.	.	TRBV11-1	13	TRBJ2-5	TGTGCCAGCAGTTCGAGGTCAGCAGGGACCCAGTACTTC	CASSSRSAGTQYF
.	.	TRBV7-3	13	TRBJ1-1	TGTGCCAGCAGTCCCGGTGGAAAGGGGGAAGCTTTCTTT	CASSPGGKGEAFF
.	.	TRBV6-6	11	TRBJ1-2	TGTGCCAGCAGTTCTGCCAGTGGCTACACCTTC	CASSSASGYTF
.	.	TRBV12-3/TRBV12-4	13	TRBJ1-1	TGTGCCAGCAGTCCCGGACGGAACACTGAAGCTTTCTTT	CASSPGRNTEAFF
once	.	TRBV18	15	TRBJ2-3	TGTGCCAGCTCACGTTATCAGGGGGAGGCAGATACGCAGTATTTT	CASSRYQGEADTQYF
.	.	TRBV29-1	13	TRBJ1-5	TGCAGCGTTGTTTGGGTCAGGGGACAGCCCCAGCATTTT	CSVVWVRGQPQHF
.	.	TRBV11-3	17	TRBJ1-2	TGTGCCAGCAGCTTAGAGAAGAGAGACAGGCCTCACTATGGCTACACCTTC	CASSLEKRDRPHYGYTF